Described below is a single T cell receptor beta chain sequence and its context. The record originates from a study of cytomegalovirus exposure and HLA in healthy donors. A multiplex PCR was run with 60 Vbeta primers and 13 Jbeta primers. Sequencing was performed with immunoSEQ multiplex PCR; in TCRdb, only in-frame clones are kept and a portion is missing. Among under 200,000 clones listed, 82% were seen once. V gave up 7 bases and J gave up 0 bases; unmatched junction bases: 6. Germline V lookup: CDR1 MDHEN, CDR2 SYDVKM. The CDR3 sequence is 17 residues long. The chain is built from TRBV28 and TRBJ2-3, with 14 bases aligning to TRBD2. The sample consisted of PBMCs. The sequence came from a girl aged 5 to 17 in good health and CMV-seropositive. This chain's CDR3 is CASTGTSGGTSTDTQYF. The CDR3 region has the DNA TGTGCCAGCACCGGGACTAGCGGGGGTACTAGCACAGATACGCAGTATTTT. Together with reference TRBV28 and TRBJ2-3, the CDR3 gives the full variable domain: DVKVTQSSRYLVKRTGEKVFLECVQDMDHENMFWYRQDPGLGLRLIYFSYDVKMKEKGDIPEGYSVSREKKERFSLILESASTNQTSMYLCASTGTSGGTSTDTQYFGPGTRLTVL.